This is a list of T cell receptor beta chains from one sample in a study of a mutant IDH1 vaccine in newly diagnosed glioma. For these TCRs, the target antigens are not known. Libraries were prepared by immunoSEQ multiplex PCR; TCRdb keeps only in-frame clonotypes and omits some of them. This sample yields 30,000 to 45,000 clones, of which just over 90% are seen a single time; approximately 2.4% belongs to the top ten. The sequencing here drew on PBMCs, taken from a glioma patient whose treatment included an IDH1 peptide vaccine. Every receptor here comes from a man aged 45 to 65 with glioma. CDR3s include the opening cysteine and the closing phenylalanine or tryptophan. A D gene is named only where the DNA matches it firmly. For some rows the clone size is stated as once, few or many, or as a class when expanded; others skip it.

v_call	j_call	clone_size	d_call	cdr3_nt	cdr3_aa
TRBV5-1	TRBJ2-3	few	NA	TGCGCCAGCAGCTTGGTTGGGACTAGCACAGATACGCAGTATTTT	CASSLVGTSTDTQYF
TRBV29-1	TRBJ2-5	NA	TRBD1	TGCAGCGTTGTGGAAGGGGGCGGAGAGACCCAGTACTTC	CSVVEGGGETQYF
TRBV7-9	TRBJ2-7	NA	NA	TGTGCCAGCGAAGAGATCGTCTACGGGCAGTACTTC	CASEEIVYGQYF
TRBV6-1	TRBJ2-3	NA	NA	TGTGCCAGCAGTGATCGTATCGAGAGGGCCGGAGATACGCAGTATTTT	CASSDRIERAGDTQYF
TRBV7-3	TRBJ1-1	NA	NA	TGTGCCAGCAGCAGGGGGGCGAACACTGAAGCTTTCTTT	CASSRGANTEAFF
TRBV14	TRBJ2-7	few	NA	TGTGCCAGCAGCCCTAGTAGGGAATCCGCGTACTTC	CASSPSRESAYF
TRBV29-1	TRBJ1-5	NA	NA	TGCAGCGTTATCTTCGGGGGTTCGGGCAATCAGCCCCAGCATTTT	CSVIFGGSGNQPQHF
TRBV11-1	TRBJ1-4	few	NA	TGTGCCAGCAGCTTATCACAGTGGGGAAATGAAAAACTGTTTTTT	CASSLSQWGNEKLFF
TRBV7-6	TRBJ1-4	NA	TRBD1	TGTGCCAGCAGCTATCGGAAGCCGGGACAGGGTAATGAAAAACTGTTTTTT	CASSYRKPGQGNEKLFF
TRBV9	TRBJ2-1	NA	TRBD2	TGTGCCAGCAGCGTAGGAGCGGGAGGAAGGTACAATGAGCAGTTCTTC	CASSVGAGGRYNEQFF
TRBV2	TRBJ1-5	NA	TRBD1	TGTGCCAGCAGTGATCTTGGACAGGGGAATCAGCCCCAGCATTTT	CASSDLGQGNQPQHF
TRBV6-1	TRBJ1-1	NA	NA	TGTGCCAGCAGGCAGGCCGGGAACACTGAAGCTTTCTTT	CASRQAGNTEAFF
TRBV30	TRBJ2-7	NA	NA	TGTGCCTGGAGCAGGGGAGGGGGCAACTCCTACGAGCAGTACTTC	CAWSRGGGNSYEQYF
TRBV5-4	TRBJ1-2	NA	NA	TGTGCCAGCAGCTTGGGCCAGGCGGACTATGGCTACACCTTC	CASSLGQADYGYTF
TRBV2	TRBJ1-2	NA	TRBD1	TGTGCCAGCAGCAAAACCACAGGGGTGGGAGGCTACACCTTC	CASSKTTGVGGYTF
TRBV2	TRBJ1-3	few	NA	TGTGCCAGCAGTGAAGCGGGGGGCTCTGGAAACACCATATATTTT	CASSEAGGSGNTIYF
TRBV10-3	TRBJ1-2	NA	TRBD1	TGTGCCATCACCTTGGGACAGGGGGTTCATGGCTACACCTTC	CAITLGQGVHGYTF
TRBV5-1	TRBJ2-2	NA	TRBD1	TGCGCCAGCAGCTTGGACCGACAGGGAAGCACCGGGGAGCTGTTTTTT	CASSLDRQGSTGELFF
TRBV18	TRBJ1-2	once	TRBD1	TGTGCCAGCTCAGTATCTAAGACAGGGGTGGACGGCTACACCTTC	CASSVSKTGVDGYTF
TRBV28	TRBJ2-7	NA	NA	TGTGCCAGCACCCCCTTGGCGGAGACCTACGAGCAGTACTTC	CASTPLAETYEQYF
TRBV5-4	TRBJ2-5	NA	TRBD1	TGTGCCAGCAGCTTGCCGACAGGGAAGGAGACCCAGTACTTC	CASSLPTGKETQYF
TRBV4-3	TRBJ2-3	few	NA	TGCGCCAGCAGCCAGGACTTCGTGGATACGCAGTATTTT	CASSQDFVDTQYF
TRBV14	TRBJ2-3	NA	NA	TGTGCCAGCAGCCAAAGGGGGAGCACAGATACGCAGTATTTT	CASSQRGSTDTQYF
TRBV4-3	TRBJ1-2	once	NA	TGCGCCAGCAGCCAGACCGGTGTAGGGAACTATGGCTACACCTTC	CASSQTGVGNYGYTF
TRBV6-4	TRBJ1-1	NA	TRBD1	TGTGCCAGCAGCCACGGACAGGGGCCTTCGAACACTGAAGCTTTCTTT	CASSHGQGPSNTEAFF
TRBV5-7	TRBJ2-7	once	NA	TGTGCCAGCAGCTGGGACTCTTCCTTC	CASSWDSSF
TRBV19	TRBJ2-2	NA	NA	TGTGCCAGTAGTATTAGGAGGCAGGTACGGACCGGGGAGCTGTTTTTT	CASSIRRQVRTGELFF
TRBV9	TRBJ2-7	NA	TRBD1	TGTGCCAGCAGCAAACGGACAGGGGTGACCTACGAGCAGTACTTC	CASSKRTGVTYEQYF
TRBV7-2	TRBJ2-7	once	NA	TGTGCCAGCAGCTTAGGGGACCTACCCCACGAGCAGTACTTC	CASSLGDLPHEQYF
TRBV11-2	TRBJ2-5	NA	NA	TGTGCCAGCAGCTTAGATGCGGGAAGAGAGACCCAGTACTTC	CASSLDAGRETQYF
TRBV11-3	TRBJ2-7	NA	NA	TGTGCCAGCAGCTTACGAGGGGGATCCACCTACGAGCAGTACTTC	CASSLRGGSTYEQYF
TRBV28	TRBJ2-7	NA	TRBD1	TGTGCCAGCAGAAGAGGAGGGACAGGGTACGAGCAGTACTTC	CASRRGGTGYEQYF
TRBV5-6	TRBJ2-5	NA	NA	TGTGCCAGCAGCTTGTCTACCGGGGCCCACCAAGAGACCCAGTACTTC	CASSLSTGAHQETQYF
TRBV4-1	TRBJ1-5	NA	NA	TGCGCCAGCAGCCAAGGTTCGGGGGTAGGGCAGCCCCAGCATTTT	CASSQGSGVGQPQHF
TRBV28	TRBJ1-5	NA	NA	TGTGCCAGCAGTTTGGGGGGTGGGGGGCTTAGCAATCAGCCCCAGCATTTT	CASSLGGGGLSNQPQHF
TRBV30	TRBJ1-6	once	TRBD1	TGTGCCTGGAGTCCCAAGGACAGGTGGGGTTCACCCCTCCACTTT	CAWSPKDRWGSPLHF
TRBV4-1	TRBJ2-3	once	TRBD2	TGCGCCAGCAGCCAAAGGCGGGGGGGAGCAGATACGCAGTATTTT	CASSQRRGGADTQYF
TRBV18	TRBJ1-1	NA	NA	TGTGCCAGCTCACCGACCGGCGGGGGTGTGAACACTGAAGCTTTCTTT	CASSPTGGGVNTEAFF
TRBV30	TRBJ1-1	NA	NA	TGTGCCTGGAGTGTAGGGACGAACACTGAAGCTTTCTTT	CAWSVGTNTEAFF